This T cell receptor (beta chain) is drawn from a study of cytomegalovirus exposure and HLA in healthy donors. Study-wide points: An assumption of roughly uniform sequencing depth across donors underlay the presence/absence analyses. Common viral pathogens (according to a later analysis) appeared linked to several of the most significant clusters. Immune exposure information comprised only CMV serostatus.

With V trimmed by 0 bases and J by 4 bases, 4 bases remained unmatched. This CDR3 contains 15 residues. CDR1 is MGHRA, CDR2 YSYEKL, per germline. This clone was counted only a few times. Antigen: not known. In the PCR, 60 Vbeta and 13 Jbeta primers were used. Measured with immunoSEQ multiplex PCR; TCRdb has only the in-frame clones, and not every one. The sample contains fewer than 150,000 clones, approximately 15% of which appear only once. Input material: PBMCs. The receptor's source is a woman aged 18-29 years in good health and CMV-seronegative. The chain links TRBV4-1 to TRBJ2-7; 9 positions match TRBD1. The CDR3 reads CASSQDGTGLYEQYF. The CDR3 bases are TGCGCCAGCAGCCAAGACGGGACAGGGTTATACGAGCAGTACTTC.